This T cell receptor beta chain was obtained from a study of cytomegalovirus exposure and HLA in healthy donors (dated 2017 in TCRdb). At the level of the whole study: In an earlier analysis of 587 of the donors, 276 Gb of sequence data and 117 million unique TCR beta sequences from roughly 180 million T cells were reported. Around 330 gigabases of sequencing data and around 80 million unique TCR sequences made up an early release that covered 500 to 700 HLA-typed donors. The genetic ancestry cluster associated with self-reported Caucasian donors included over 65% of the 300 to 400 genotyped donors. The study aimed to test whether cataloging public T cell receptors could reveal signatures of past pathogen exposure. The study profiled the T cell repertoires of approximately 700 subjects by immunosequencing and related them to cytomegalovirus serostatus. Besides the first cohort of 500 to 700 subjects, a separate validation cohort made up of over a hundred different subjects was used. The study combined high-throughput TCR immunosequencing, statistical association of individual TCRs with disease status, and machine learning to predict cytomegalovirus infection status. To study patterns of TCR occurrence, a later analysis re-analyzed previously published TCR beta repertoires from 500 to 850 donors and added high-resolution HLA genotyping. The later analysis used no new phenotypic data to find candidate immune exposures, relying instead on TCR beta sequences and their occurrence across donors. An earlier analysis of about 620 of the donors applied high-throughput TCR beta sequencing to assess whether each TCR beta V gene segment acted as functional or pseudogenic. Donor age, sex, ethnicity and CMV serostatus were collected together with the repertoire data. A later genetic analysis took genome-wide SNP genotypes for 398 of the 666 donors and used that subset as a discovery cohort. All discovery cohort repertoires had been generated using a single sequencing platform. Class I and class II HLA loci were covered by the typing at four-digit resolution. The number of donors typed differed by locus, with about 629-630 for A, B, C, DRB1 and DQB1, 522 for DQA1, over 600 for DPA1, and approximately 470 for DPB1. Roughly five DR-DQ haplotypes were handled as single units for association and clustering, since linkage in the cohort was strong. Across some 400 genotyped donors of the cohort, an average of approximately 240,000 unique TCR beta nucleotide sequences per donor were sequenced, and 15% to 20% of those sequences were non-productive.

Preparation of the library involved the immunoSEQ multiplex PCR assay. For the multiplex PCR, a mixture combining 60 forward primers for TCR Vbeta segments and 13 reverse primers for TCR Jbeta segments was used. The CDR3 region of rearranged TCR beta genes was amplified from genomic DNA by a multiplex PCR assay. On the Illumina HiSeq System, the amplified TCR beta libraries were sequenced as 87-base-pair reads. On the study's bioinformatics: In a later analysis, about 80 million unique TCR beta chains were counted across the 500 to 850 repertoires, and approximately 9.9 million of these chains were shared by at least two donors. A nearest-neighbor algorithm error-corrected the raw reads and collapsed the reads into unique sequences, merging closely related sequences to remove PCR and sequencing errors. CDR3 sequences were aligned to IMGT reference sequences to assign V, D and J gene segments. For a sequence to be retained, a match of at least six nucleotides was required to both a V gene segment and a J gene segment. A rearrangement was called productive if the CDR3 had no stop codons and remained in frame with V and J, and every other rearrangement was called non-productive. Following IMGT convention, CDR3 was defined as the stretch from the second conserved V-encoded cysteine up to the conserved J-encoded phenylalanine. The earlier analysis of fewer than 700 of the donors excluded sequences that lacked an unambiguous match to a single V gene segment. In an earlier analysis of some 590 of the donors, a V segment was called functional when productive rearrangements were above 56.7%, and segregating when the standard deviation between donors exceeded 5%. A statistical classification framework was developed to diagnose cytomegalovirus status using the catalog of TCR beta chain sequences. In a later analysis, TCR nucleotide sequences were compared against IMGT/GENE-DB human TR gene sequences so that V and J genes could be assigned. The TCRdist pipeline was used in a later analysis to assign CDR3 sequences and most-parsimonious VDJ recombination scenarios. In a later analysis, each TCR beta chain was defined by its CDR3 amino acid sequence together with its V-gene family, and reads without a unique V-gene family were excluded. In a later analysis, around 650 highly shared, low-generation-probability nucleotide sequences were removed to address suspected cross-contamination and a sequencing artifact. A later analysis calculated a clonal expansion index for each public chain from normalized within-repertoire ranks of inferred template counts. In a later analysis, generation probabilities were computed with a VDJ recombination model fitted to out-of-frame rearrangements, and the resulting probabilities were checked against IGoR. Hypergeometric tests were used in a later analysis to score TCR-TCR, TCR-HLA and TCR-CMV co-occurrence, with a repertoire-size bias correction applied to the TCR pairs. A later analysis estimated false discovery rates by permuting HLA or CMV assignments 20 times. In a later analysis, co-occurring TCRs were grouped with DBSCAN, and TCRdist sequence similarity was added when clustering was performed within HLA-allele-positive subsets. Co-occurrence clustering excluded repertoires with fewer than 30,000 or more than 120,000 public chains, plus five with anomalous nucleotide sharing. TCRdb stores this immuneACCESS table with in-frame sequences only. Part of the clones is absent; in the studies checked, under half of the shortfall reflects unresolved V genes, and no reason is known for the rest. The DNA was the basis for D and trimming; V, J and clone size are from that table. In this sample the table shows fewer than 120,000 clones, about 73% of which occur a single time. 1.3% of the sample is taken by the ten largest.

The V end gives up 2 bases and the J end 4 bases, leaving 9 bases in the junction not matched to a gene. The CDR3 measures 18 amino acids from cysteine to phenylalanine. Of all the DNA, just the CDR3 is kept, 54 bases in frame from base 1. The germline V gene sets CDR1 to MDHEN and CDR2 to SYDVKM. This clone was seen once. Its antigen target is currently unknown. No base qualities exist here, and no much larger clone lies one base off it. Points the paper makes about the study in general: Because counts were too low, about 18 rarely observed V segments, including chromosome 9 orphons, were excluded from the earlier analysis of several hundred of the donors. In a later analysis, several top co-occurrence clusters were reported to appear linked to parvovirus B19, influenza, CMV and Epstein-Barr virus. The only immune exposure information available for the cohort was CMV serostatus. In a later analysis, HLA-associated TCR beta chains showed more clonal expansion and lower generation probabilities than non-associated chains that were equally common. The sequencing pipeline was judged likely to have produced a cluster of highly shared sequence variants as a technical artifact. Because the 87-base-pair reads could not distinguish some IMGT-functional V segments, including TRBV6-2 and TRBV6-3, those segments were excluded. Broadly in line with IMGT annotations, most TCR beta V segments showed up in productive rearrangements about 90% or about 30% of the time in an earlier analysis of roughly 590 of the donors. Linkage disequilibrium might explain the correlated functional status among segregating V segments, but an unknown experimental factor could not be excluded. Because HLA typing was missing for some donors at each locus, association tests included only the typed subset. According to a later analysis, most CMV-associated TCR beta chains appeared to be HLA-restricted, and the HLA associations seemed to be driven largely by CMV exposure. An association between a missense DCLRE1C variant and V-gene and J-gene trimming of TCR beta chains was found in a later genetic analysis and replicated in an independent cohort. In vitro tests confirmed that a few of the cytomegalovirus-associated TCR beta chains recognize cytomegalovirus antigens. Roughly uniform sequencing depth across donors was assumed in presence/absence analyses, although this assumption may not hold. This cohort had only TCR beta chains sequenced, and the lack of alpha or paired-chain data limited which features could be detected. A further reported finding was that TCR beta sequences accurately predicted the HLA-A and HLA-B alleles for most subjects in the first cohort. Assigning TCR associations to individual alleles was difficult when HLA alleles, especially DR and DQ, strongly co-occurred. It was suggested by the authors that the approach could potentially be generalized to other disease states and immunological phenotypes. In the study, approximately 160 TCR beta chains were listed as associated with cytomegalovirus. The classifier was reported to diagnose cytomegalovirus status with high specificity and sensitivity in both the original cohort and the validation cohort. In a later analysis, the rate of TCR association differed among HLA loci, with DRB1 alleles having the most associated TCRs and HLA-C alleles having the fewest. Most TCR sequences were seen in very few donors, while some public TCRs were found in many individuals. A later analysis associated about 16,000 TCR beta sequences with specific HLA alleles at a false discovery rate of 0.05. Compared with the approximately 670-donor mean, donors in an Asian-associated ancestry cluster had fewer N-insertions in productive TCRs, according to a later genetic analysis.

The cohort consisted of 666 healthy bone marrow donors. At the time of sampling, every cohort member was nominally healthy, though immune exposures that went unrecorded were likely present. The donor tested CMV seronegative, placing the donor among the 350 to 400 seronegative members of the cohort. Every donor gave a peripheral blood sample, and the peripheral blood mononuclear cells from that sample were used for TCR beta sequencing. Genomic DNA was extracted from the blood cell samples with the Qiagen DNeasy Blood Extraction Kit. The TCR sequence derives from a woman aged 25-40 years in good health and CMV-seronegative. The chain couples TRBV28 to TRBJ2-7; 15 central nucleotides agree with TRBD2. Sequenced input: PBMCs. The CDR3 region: CASSLKQGLAGGHYEQYF. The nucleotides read TGTGCCAGCAGTTTAAAACAAGGACTAGCGGGGGGGCATTACGAGCAGTACTTC.